The rows below give T cell receptor beta chains drawn from one sample of a study of cytomegalovirus exposure and HLA in healthy donors. TCRdb keeps only in-frame clones here, not all; method: immunoSEQ multiplex PCR. This sample contains 40,000 to 45,000 clones. What was sequenced was PBMCs. The source is a woman aged 30 to 39 in good health and CMV-seronegative. Both conserved end residues are part of each CDR3. Each record gives: CDR3 protein, CDR3 DNA, J gene, V gene, D gene, CDR3 length. The D gene is left open where the match is weak.

cdr3_aa: CATSRDLGGTGELFF
cdr3_nt: TGTGCCACCAGCAGAGATCTCGGGGGGACCGGGGAGCTGTTTTTT
j_call: TRBJ2-2
v_call: TRBV15
d_call: TRBD2
cdr3_length: 15

cdr3_aa: CASSLFGDTGELFF
cdr3_nt: TGCGCCAGCAGCTTGTTCGGTGACACCGGGGAGCTGTTTTTT
j_call: TRBJ2-2
v_call: TRBV5-1
d_call: .
cdr3_length: 14

cdr3_aa: CASSPRLAGGPGTQYF
cdr3_nt: TGTGCCAGCAGCCCTAGACTAGCGGGAGGTCCTGGGACCCAGTACTTC
j_call: TRBJ2-5
v_call: TRBV7-2
d_call: TRBD2
cdr3_length: 16

cdr3_aa: CASSQDPGLANNEQFF
cdr3_nt: TGCGCCAGCAGTCAAGACCCGGGACTAGCGAATAATGAGCAGTTCTTC
j_call: TRBJ2-1
v_call: TRBV5-1
d_call: TRBD2
cdr3_length: 16

cdr3_aa: CASSLPGQGPQTYEQYF
cdr3_nt: TGTGCCAGCAGCTTGCCGGGACAGGGTCCTCAAACCTACGAGCAGTACTTC
j_call: TRBJ2-7
v_call: TRBV7-3
d_call: TRBD1
cdr3_length: 17

cdr3_aa: CASMPPGGRGREQYF
cdr3_nt: TGTGCCAGCATGCCGCCCGGGGGGAGGGGTCGGGAGCAGTACTTC
j_call: TRBJ2-7
v_call: TRBV6-6
d_call: TRBD2
cdr3_length: 15

cdr3_aa: CASSYRGSVRQFF
cdr3_nt: TGTGCCAGCAGTTATCGGGGGAGTGTGAGGCAGTTCTTC
j_call: TRBJ2-1
v_call: TRBV6-5
d_call: .
cdr3_length: 13

cdr3_aa: CASSQLIRGSNQPQHF
cdr3_nt: TGCGCCAGCAGCCAGCTTATTAGGGGGTCCAATCAGCCCCAGCATTTT
j_call: TRBJ1-5
v_call: TRBV4-1
d_call: .
cdr3_length: 16

cdr3_aa: CASSGRFNEQFF
cdr3_nt: TGCGCCAGCAGCGGCAGGTTCAATGAGCAGTTCTTC
j_call: TRBJ2-1
v_call: TRBV5-1
d_call: .
cdr3_length: 12

cdr3_aa: CASSQEAFQGASYNEQFF
cdr3_nt: TGCGCCAGCAGCCAAGAAGCCTTCCAGGGGGCCTCATACAATGAGCAGTTCTTC
j_call: TRBJ2-1
v_call: TRBV4-3
d_call: TRBD1
cdr3_length: 18